The 10 T cell receptor beta chains below all came from one sample that was sequenced in a study of regulatory T cells in long-lasting Graves disease. Construction of the TCR beta libraries employed iRepertoire HTBI primers in conjunction with Arm-PCR of CDR3 regions. TCRdb re-derived calls from the multiplex PCR reads in MiXCR, one entry per CDR3 protein. Among approximately 350,000 distinct CDR3 sequences, approximately 25% were seen once, and the ten largest hold around 30%. Time point noted: persistent/refractory GD, antithyroid drugs over 5 years with positive TRAb. Following extraction of RNA from PBMCs, that RNA was used to make the TCR library. The input for sequencing was peripheral blood mononuclear cells (PBMCs), taken when the disease was refractory, from a patient treated with antithyroid drugs. The receptors shown here come from a middle-aged woman with Graves disease.

This clonotype has more than one count but fewer than ten. Possible read error: a much larger clone is one base away. The chain carries TRBV2 and TRBJ1-1; TRBD1 matches at 7 bases. Germline V lookup: CDR1 SNHLY, CDR2 FYNNEI. The CDR3 totals 14 residues. The CDR3 spells CGSTGVRGRAEAFF. CDR3 bases: TGTGGCAGCACAGGGGTACGGGGAAGGGCTGAAGCTTTCTTT.

This clonotype came up many times. This chain connects TRBV29-1 to TRBJ1-1; no reliable D call. V was pared by 4 bases and J by 5 bases, with 5 bases between. This CDR3 spans 10 amino acids. The germline V gene has CDR1 SQVTM and CDR2 ANQGSEA. The CDR3 reads CSVVRTEAFF. The CDR3 DNA reads TGCAGCGTTGTTCGTACTGAAGCTTTCTTT.

The CDR3 sequence: CASSALAASSYNEQFF. As DNA, the CDR3 is TGTGCCAGCAGTGCTCTAGCGGCGAGCTCCTACAATGAGCAGTTCTTC. The V gene is TRBV12-3 or TRBV12-4, the J gene TRBJ2-1, with TRBD2 matching 7 bases. Trimming cost V 5 bases and J 0 bases; bases outside gene matches: 7. This CDR3 has 16 residues.

In its sample, this clonotype was seen many times. The CDR3 nucleotides are TGTGCCAGCAGCTTGGGACTAGCGGGACTTACCGAGCAGTACTTC. Protein sequence: CASSLGLAGLTEQYF. This sequence joins TRBV11-2 and TRBJ2-7, with 13 bases matching TRBD2. V was clipped by 3 bases and J by 6 bases; unmatched bases: 5. CDR1 is SGHAT and CDR2 is FQNNGV in the germline V gene. The CDR3 has 15 amino acids.

This clonotype has a count of ten or more. This chain joins TRBV28 and TRBJ2-2; 8 nucleotides align to TRBD1. CDR1 and CDR2 (germline): MDHEN, SYDVKM. V lost 2 bases, J lost 7 bases, and 6 bases stayed unmatched. The CDR3 length is 15 residues. CDR3 loop: CASSLGRGPIGELFF. For the CDR3, the DNA is TGTGCCAGCAGTTTAGGCAGGGGGCCCATCGGGGAGCTGTTTTTT. Using reference TRBV28 and TRBJ2-2 for the parts outside the CDR3, the full variable domain is DVKVTQSSRYLVKRTGEKVFLECVQDMDHENMFWYRQDPGLGLRLIYFSYDVKMKEKGDIPEGYSVSREKKERFSLILESASTNQTSMYLCASSLGRGPIGELFFGEGSRLTVL.

The chain couples TRBV6-5 to TRBJ2-7; 12 nucleotides line up with TRBD1. The trim removed 2 bases at V and 6 bases at J, leaving 5 bases unmatched. This CDR3 comprises 15 residues. The V gene's germline CDR1 is MNHEY and CDR2 SVGAGI. Written as DNA, the CDR3 is TGTGCCAGCAGTTACCCGGGACAGGGGGCAGGCGAGCAGTACTTC. The encoded protein is CASSYPGQGAGEQYF.

This sequence joins TRBV20-1 and TRBJ2-1; 7 positions match TRBD2. CDR1 DFQATT and CDR2 SNEGSKA come from the germline V gene (reference sequence). The CDR3 is 15 amino acids. Losses at the gene ends were 3 bases for V and 2 bases for J; bases not matched to a gene: 7. The CDR3 is CSARSRGSTYNEQFF. CDR3 nucleotides: TGCAGTGCTAGGTCCCGCGGGAGTACCTACAATGAGCAGTTCTTC.

In this sample, this clonotype turned up a few times. The J gene is TRBJ1-1, the V gene TRBV13, with D possibly being TRBD1 (5 bases). CDR1 PRHDT and CDR2 FYEKMQ come from the germline V gene (reference sequence). The CDR3 is made up of 13 amino acids. V was trimmed by 7 bases and J by 6 bases, leaving 15 bases between them. CDR3 DNA sequence: TGTGCCAGCATCGCCGGGGGGATGCCTGAAGCTTTCTTT. Its protein product is CASIAGGMPEAFF.

This clonotype was seen at least ten times. The chain employs TRBV7-9 and TRBJ1-1; unclear D gene. Germline CDR1 SEHNR, CDR2 FQNEAQ (reference sequence). Deletions cut 5 bases from V and 0 bases from J, with 13 bases between. CDR3 length: 15 residues. In DNA, the CDR3 is TGTGCCAGCAGCCTAGTCAGGATCTTGAACACTGAAGCTTTCTTT. Protein product: CASSLVRILNTEAFF.

This clonotype was recorded many times. V gene TRBV2 combines with J gene TRBJ1-3, with a tentative D call TRBD1 (5 bases). Germline values: CDR1 SNHLY, CDR2 FYNNEI. CDR3 length: 13 amino acids. The germline V and J ends were trimmed by 6 bases and 0 bases, with 6 bases remaining between them. CDR3: CASRQDSGNTIYF. CDR3 DNA: TGTGCCAGCAGACAGGACTCTGGAAACACCATATATTTT.